The rows below give T cell receptor beta chains drawn from one sample of a study of PD-1 blockade in classical Hodgkin lymphoma. Sequenced by immunoSEQ multiplex PCR; TCRdb stores in-frame clones only, minus some. The sample consists of nearly 100,000 clones, approximately 88% of them appearing once. The sample in question was peripheral blood mononuclear cells (PBMCs), obtained at baseline. The source of these receptors is a human donor with classical Hodgkin lymphoma. Both conserved end residues are part of each CDR3. Fields, in order: J gene, V gene, CDR3 length, D gene, clone size, CDR3 protein, CDR3 DNA. A D gene is named only where the DNA matches it firmly. Clone size is given for some rows only: seen once, a few or many times, or a class if the clone is expanded.

j_gene: TRBJ1-2; v_gene: TRBV6-5; len: 12; d_gene: NA; abundance: NA; CDR3aa: CASSPTGLGYTF; CDR3nt: TGTGCCAGCAGTCCTACGGGTTTGGGCTACACCTTC
j_gene: TRBJ2-2; v_gene: TRBV9; len: 15; d_gene: TRBD1; abundance: NA; CDR3aa: CASSVAGQGFGELFF; CDR3nt: TGTGCCAGCAGCGTAGCGGGACAGGGTTTCGGGGAGCTGTTTTTT
j_gene: TRBJ2-3; v_gene: TRBV30; len: 16; d_gene: TRBD2; abundance: NA; CDR3aa: CAWSSRTSGGSDTQYF; CDR3nt: TGTGCCTGGAGTTCCCGGACTAGCGGGGGCTCAGATACGCAGTATTTT
j_gene: TRBJ1-1; v_gene: TRBV11-2; len: 12; d_gene: NA; abundance: once; CDR3aa: CASSLEDRGAFF; CDR3nt: TGTGCCAGCAGCTTAGAAGACAGAGGAGCTTTCTTT
j_gene: TRBJ2-7; v_gene: TRBV11-1; len: 15; d_gene: NA; abundance: NA; CDR3aa: CASSLEWGLEDEQYF; CDR3nt: TGTGCCAGCAGCTTGGAGTGGGGCCTCGAGGACGAGCAGTACTTC
j_gene: TRBJ1-4; v_gene: TRBV5-1; len: 16; d_gene: NA; abundance: NA; CDR3aa: CASSSTVTATNEKLFF; CDR3nt: TGCGCCAGCAGCTCGACAGTAACTGCAACTAATGAAAAACTGTTTTTT
j_gene: TRBJ2-7; v_gene: TRBV11-1; len: 16; d_gene: TRBD1; abundance: NA; CDR3aa: CASSLRQGLSSYEQYF; CDR3nt: TGTGCCAGCAGCCTTCGACAGGGCTTGAGCTCCTACGAGCAGTACTTC
j_gene: TRBJ1-1; v_gene: TRBV27; len: 17; d_gene: TRBD1; abundance: NA; CDR3aa: CASRIGDRGLMNTEAFF; CDR3nt: TGTGCCAGCAGGATAGGGGACAGGGGATTGATGAACACTGAAGCTTTCTTT
j_gene: TRBJ1-4; v_gene: TRBV19; len: 15; d_gene: NA; abundance: NA; CDR3aa: CASSMIREVGGKLFF; CDR3nt: TGTGCCAGTAGTATGATCAGGGAGGTCGGTGGAAAACTGTTTTTT
j_gene: TRBJ2-3; v_gene: TRBV19; len: 18; d_gene: TRBD1; abundance: NA; CDR3aa: CASSRMRPTGGRTDTQYF; CDR3nt: TGTGCCAGTAGTAGAATGAGGCCCACAGGGGGCCGAACAGATACGCAGTATTTT
j_gene: TRBJ1-2; v_gene: TRBV6-4; len: 13; d_gene: NA; abundance: NA; CDR3aa: CASSPQGTYGYTF; CDR3nt: TGTGCCAGCAGTCCACAGGGAACCTATGGCTACACCTTC
j_gene: TRBJ2-7; v_gene: TRBV7-6; len: 13; d_gene: NA; abundance: NA; CDR3aa: CASSSGPNYEQYF; CDR3nt: TGTGCCAGCAGCTCTGGACCCAACTACGAGCAGTACTTC
j_gene: TRBJ2-7; v_gene: TRBV7-9; len: 11; d_gene: NA; abundance: few; CDR3aa: CASSMGSEQYF; CDR3nt: TGTGCCAGCAGCATGGGAAGCGAGCAGTACTTC
j_gene: TRBJ2-2; v_gene: TRBV9; len: 17; d_gene: TRBD1; abundance: NA; CDR3aa: CASILIDTDRGPGELFF; CDR3nt: TGTGCCAGCATCCTAATTGATACGGACAGGGGGCCCGGGGAGCTGTTTTTT
j_gene: TRBJ2-1; v_gene: TRBV30; len: 11; d_gene: NA; abundance: NA; CDR3aa: CAWTVLNEQFF; CDR3nt: TGTGCCTGGACAGTTTTGAATGAGCAGTTCTTC
j_gene: TRBJ2-1; v_gene: TRBV2; len: 16; d_gene: NA; abundance: once; CDR3aa: CASSEDLGGAGNEQFF; CDR3nt: TGTGCCAGCAGTGAAGATTTGGGGGGCGCGGGCAATGAGCAGTTCTTC
j_gene: TRBJ1-4; v_gene: TRBV7-2; len: 16; d_gene: NA; abundance: NA; CDR3aa: CASSLSGVTRGEKLFF; CDR3nt: TGTGCCAGCAGCTTGTCGGGGGTTACCCGTGGTGAAAAACTGTTTTTT
j_gene: TRBJ1-2; v_gene: TRBV2; len: 12; d_gene: NA; abundance: few; CDR3aa: CASTREGRGYTF; CDR3nt: TGTGCCAGCACCAGGGAAGGGCGCGGCTACACCTTC
j_gene: TRBJ2-1; v_gene: TRBV5-1; len: 16; d_gene: TRBD1; abundance: NA; CDR3aa: CASSLELQGAWDEQFF; CDR3nt: TGCGCCAGCAGCTTGGAATTACAGGGGGCGTGGGATGAGCAGTTCTTC
j_gene: TRBJ2-4; v_gene: TRBV7-6; len: 13; d_gene: NA; abundance: once; CDR3aa: CASSLAGENIQYF; CDR3nt: TGTGCCAGCAGCTTAGCTGGAGAAAACATTCAGTACTTC
j_gene: TRBJ2-2; v_gene: TRBV18; len: 16; d_gene: NA; abundance: NA; CDR3aa: CASSPWVLPRTGELFF; CDR3nt: TGTGCCAGCTCACCATGGGTGCTGCCGAGAACCGGGGAGCTGTTTTTT
j_gene: TRBJ2-5; v_gene: TRBV5-4; len: 13; d_gene: NA; abundance: NA; CDR3aa: CASSFEGGETQYF; CDR3nt: TGTGCCAGCAGCTTTGAGGGCGGGGAGACCCAGTACTTC
j_gene: TRBJ2-5; v_gene: TRBV5-1; len: 14; d_gene: NA; abundance: NA; CDR3aa: CASSLGDREETQYF; CDR3nt: TGCGCCAGCAGCTTGGGCGACAGAGAAGAGACCCAGTACTTC
j_gene: TRBJ2-3; v_gene: TRBV5-4; len: 15; d_gene: NA; abundance: NA; CDR3aa: CASSLGTVRTDTQYF; CDR3nt: TGTGCCAGCAGCTTGGGGACGGTTCGAACAGATACGCAGTATTTT
j_gene: TRBJ2-3; v_gene: TRBV7-9; len: 14; d_gene: NA; abundance: few; CDR3aa: CASSAQVSTDTQYF; CDR3nt: TGTGCCAGCAGTGCCCAAGTAAGCACAGATACGCAGTATTTT
j_gene: TRBJ1-1; v_gene: TRBV30; len: 13; d_gene: TRBD1; abundance: few; CDR3aa: CAWGDRMYTEAFF; CDR3nt: TGTGCCTGGGGGGACAGGATGTACACTGAAGCTTTCTTT
j_gene: TRBJ1-1; v_gene: TRBV6-4; len: 15; d_gene: TRBD1; abundance: NA; CDR3aa: CASSHRQGLNTEAFF; CDR3nt: TGTGCCAGCAGTCATCGACAGGGATTGAACACTGAAGCTTTCTTT